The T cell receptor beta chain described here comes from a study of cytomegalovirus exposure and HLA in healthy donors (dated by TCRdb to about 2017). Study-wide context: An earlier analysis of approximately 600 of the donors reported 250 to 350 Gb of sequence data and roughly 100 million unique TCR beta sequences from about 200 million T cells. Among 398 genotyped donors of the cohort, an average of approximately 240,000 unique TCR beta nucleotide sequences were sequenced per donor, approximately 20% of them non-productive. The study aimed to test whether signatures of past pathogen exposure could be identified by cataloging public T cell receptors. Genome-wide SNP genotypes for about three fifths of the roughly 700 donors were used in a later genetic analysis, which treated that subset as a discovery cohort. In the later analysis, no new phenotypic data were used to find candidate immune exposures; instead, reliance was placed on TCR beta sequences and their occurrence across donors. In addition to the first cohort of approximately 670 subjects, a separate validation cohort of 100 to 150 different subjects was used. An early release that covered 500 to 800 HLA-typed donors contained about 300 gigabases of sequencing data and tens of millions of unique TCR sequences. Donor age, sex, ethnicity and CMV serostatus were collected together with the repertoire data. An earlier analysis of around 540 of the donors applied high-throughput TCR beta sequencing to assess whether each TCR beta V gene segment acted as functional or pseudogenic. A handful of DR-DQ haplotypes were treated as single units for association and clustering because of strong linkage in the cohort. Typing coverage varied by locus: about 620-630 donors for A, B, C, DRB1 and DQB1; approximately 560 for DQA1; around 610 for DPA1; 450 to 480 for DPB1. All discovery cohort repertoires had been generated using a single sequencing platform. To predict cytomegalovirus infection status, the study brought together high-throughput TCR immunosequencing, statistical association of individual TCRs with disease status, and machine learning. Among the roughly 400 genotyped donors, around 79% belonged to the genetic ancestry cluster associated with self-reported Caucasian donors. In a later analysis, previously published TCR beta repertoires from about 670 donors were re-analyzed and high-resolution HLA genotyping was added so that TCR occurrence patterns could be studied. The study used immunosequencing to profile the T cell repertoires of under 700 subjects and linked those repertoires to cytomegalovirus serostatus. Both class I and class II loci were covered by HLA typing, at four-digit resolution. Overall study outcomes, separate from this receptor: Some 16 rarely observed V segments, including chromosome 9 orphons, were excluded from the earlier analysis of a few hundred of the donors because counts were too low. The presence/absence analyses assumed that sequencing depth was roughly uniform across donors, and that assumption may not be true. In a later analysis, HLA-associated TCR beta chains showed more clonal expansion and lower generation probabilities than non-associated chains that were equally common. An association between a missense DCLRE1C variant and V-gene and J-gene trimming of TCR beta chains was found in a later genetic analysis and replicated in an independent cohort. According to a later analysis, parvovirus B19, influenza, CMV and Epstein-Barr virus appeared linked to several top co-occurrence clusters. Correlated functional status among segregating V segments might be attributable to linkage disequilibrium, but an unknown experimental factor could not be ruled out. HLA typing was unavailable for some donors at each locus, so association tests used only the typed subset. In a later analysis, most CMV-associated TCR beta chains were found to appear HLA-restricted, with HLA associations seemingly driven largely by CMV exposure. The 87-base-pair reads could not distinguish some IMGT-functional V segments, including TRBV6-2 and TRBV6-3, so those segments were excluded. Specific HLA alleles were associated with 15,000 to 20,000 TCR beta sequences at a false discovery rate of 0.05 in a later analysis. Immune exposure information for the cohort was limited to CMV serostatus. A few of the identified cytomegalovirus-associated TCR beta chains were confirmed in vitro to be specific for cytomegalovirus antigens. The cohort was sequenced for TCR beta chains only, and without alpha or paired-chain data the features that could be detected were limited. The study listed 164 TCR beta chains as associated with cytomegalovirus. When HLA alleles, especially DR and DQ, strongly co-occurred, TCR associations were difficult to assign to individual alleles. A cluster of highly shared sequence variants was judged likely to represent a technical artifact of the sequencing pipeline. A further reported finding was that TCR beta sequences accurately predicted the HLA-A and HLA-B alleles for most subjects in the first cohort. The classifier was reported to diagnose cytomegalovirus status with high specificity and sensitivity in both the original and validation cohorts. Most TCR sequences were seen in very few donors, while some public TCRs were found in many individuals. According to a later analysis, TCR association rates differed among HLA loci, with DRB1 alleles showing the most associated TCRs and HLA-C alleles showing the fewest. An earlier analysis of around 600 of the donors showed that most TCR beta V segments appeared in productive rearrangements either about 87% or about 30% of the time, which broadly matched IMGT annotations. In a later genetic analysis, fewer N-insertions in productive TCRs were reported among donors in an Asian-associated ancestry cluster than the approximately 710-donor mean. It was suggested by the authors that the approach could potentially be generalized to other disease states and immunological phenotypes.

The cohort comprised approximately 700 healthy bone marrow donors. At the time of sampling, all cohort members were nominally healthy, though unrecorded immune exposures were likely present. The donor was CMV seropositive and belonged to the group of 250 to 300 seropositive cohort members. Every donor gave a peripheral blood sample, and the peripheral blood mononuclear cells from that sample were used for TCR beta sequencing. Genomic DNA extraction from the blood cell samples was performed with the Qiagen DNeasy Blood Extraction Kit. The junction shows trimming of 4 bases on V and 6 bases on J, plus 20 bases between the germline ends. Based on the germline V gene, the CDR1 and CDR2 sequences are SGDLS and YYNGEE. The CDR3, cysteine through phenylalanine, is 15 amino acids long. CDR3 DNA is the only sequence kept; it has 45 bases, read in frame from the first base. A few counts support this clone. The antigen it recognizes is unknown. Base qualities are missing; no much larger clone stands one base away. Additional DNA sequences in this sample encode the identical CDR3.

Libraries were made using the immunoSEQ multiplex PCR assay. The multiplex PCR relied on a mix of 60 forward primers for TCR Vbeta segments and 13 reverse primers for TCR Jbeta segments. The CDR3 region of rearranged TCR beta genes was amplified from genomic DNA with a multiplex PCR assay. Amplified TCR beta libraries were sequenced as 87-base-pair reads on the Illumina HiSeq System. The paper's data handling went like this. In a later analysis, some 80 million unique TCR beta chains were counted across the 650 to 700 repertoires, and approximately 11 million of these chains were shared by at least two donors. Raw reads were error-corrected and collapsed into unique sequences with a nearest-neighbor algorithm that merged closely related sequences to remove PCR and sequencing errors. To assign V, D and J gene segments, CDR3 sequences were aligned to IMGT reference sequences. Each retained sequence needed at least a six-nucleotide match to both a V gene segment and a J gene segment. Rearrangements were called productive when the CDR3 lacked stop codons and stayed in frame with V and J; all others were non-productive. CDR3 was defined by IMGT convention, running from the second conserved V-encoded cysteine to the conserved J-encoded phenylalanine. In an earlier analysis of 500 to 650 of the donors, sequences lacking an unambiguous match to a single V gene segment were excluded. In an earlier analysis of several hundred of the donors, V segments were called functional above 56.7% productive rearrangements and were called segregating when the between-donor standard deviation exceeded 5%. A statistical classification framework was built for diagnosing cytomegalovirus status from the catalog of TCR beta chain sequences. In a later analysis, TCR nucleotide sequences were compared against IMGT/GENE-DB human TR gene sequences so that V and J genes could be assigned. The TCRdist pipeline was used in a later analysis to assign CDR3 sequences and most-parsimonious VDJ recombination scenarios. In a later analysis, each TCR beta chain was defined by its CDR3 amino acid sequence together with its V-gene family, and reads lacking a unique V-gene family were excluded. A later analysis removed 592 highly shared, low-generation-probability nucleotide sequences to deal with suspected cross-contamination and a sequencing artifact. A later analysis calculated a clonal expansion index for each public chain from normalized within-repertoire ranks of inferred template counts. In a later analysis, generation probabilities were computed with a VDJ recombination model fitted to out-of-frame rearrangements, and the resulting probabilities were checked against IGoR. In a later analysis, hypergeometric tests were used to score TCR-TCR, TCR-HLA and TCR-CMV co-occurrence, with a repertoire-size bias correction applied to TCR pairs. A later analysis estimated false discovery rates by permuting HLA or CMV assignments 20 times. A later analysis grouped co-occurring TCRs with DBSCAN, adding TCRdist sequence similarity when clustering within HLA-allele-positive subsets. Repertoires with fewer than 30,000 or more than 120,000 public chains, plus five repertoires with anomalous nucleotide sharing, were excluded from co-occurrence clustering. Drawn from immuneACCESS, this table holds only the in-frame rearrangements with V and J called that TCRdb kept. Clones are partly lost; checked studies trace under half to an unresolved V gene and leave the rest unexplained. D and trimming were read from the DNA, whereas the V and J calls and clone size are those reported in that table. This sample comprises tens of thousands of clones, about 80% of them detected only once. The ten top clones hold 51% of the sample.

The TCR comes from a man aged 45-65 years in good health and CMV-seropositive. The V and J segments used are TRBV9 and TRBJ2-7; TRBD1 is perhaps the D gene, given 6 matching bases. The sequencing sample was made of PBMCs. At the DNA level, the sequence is TGTGCCAGCAGCTCCCAGGGGCCCAGCTGCTCCGAGCAGTACTTC. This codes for CASSSQGPSCSEQYF.